Reported below is one T cell receptor beta chain. It lacks a known antigen. The library was produced with the immunoSEQ multiplex PCR assay. A mixture of 60 forward primers for TCR Vbeta segments and 13 reverse primers for TCR Jbeta segments was used in the multiplex PCR. A multiplex PCR assay on genomic DNA amplified the CDR3 region of rearranged TCR beta genes. The Illumina HiSeq System was used to sequence the amplified TCR beta libraries as 87-base-pair reads. The original methods were these. In a later analysis, tens of millions of unique TCR beta chains were counted across the roughly 670 repertoires, and roughly 10 million of these chains were shared by at least two donors. A nearest-neighbor algorithm error-corrected the raw reads and collapsed the reads into unique sequences, merging closely related sequences to remove PCR and sequencing errors. CDR3 sequences were aligned to IMGT reference sequences to assign V, D and J gene segments. Each retained sequence needed at least a six-nucleotide match to both a V gene segment and a J gene segment. Rearrangements were called productive when the CDR3 lacked stop codons and stayed in frame with V and J; all others were non-productive. CDR3 was defined by IMGT convention, running from the second conserved V-encoded cysteine to the conserved J-encoded phenylalanine. The earlier analysis of some 600 of the donors excluded sequences that lacked an unambiguous match to a single V gene segment. An earlier analysis of a few hundred of the donors classified V segments as functional when productive rearrangements were above 56.7% and as segregating when the standard deviation between donors was above 5%. A statistical classification framework was built for diagnosing cytomegalovirus status from the catalog of TCR beta chain sequences. V and J gene assignment, in a later analysis, came from comparing TCR nucleotide sequences with IMGT/GENE-DB human TR gene sequences. A later analysis assigned CDR3 sequences and most-parsimonious VDJ recombination scenarios with the TCRdist pipeline. A later analysis defined each TCR beta chain by its CDR3 amino acid sequence plus V-gene family, and excluded reads lacking a unique V-gene family. A later analysis removed 550 to 700 highly shared, low-generation-probability nucleotide sequences to deal with suspected cross-contamination and a sequencing artifact. In a later analysis, a clonal expansion index was calculated for each public chain from normalized within-repertoire ranks of inferred template counts. In a later analysis, generation probabilities were computed with a VDJ recombination model fitted to out-of-frame rearrangements, and the resulting probabilities were checked against IGoR. In a later analysis, hypergeometric tests were used to score TCR-TCR, TCR-HLA and TCR-CMV co-occurrence, with a repertoire-size bias correction applied to TCR pairs. To estimate false discovery rates, a later analysis permuted the HLA or CMV assignments 20 times. A later analysis grouped co-occurring TCRs with DBSCAN, adding TCRdist sequence similarity when clustering within HLA-allele-positive subsets. Repertoires with fewer than 30,000 or more than 120,000 public chains were left out of co-occurrence clustering, as were several repertoires with anomalous nucleotide sharing. TCRdb re-hosts the immuneACCESS table, in-frame sequences only. Its copies lack some clones; in the studies checked, an unresolved V gene accounts for under half of them, and the cause for the rest is not known. The V and J calls and clone size were taken over from that table, and D and trimming were inferred from the DNA. This sample's table carries under 70,000 clones. Jointly, the top ten make up approximately 10% of the sample.

This sample is drawn from a study of cytomegalovirus exposure and HLA in healthy donors (dated by TCRdb to 2016 to 2017). As for the study more broadly: According to an earlier analysis of several hundred of the donors, about 179 million T cells yielded 117 million unique TCR beta sequences and 276 Gb of sequence data. A later analysis re-analyzed previously published TCR beta repertoires from roughly 600 donors and added high-resolution HLA genotyping to study TCR occurrence patterns. Using immunosequencing, the study profiled T cell repertoires from around 680 subjects and related those repertoires to cytomegalovirus serostatus. HLA typing covered class I and class II loci at four-digit resolution. Along with the roughly 670-subject first cohort, a separate validation cohort of over a hundred different subjects was used. An earlier analysis of approximately 500 of the donors applied high-throughput TCR beta sequencing to assess whether each TCR beta V gene segment acted as functional or pseudogenic. Of the roughly 400 genotyped donors, 70% to 90% were placed in the genetic ancestry cluster associated with self-reported Caucasian donors. Because of strong linkage in the cohort, roughly five DR-DQ haplotypes were treated as single units for association and clustering. An early release that covered fewer than 800 HLA-typed donors contained about 290 gigabases of sequencing data and tens of millions of unique TCR sequences. The number of donors typed differed by locus, with about 629-630 for A, B, C, DRB1 and DQB1, roughly 520 for DQA1, approximately 580 for DPA1, and some 450 for DPB1. Every repertoire in the discovery cohort had been generated on one and the same sequencing platform. To predict cytomegalovirus infection status, the study brought together high-throughput TCR immunosequencing, statistical association of individual TCRs with disease status, and machine learning. The study was designed to test whether signatures of past pathogen exposure could be identified by cataloging public T cell receptors. Rather than drawing on any new phenotypic data, the later analysis identified candidate immune exposures from TCR beta sequences and the way those sequences occurred across donors. Genome-wide SNP genotypes for about 65% of the 666 donors were used in a later genetic analysis, which treated that subset as a discovery cohort. Among about 390 genotyped donors of the cohort, an average of about 240,000 unique TCR beta nucleotide sequences were sequenced per donor, about a sixth of them non-productive. Alongside the repertoire data, information on donor age, sex, ethnicity and CMV serostatus was compiled.

The CDR3 runs 14 amino acids, cysteine and phenylalanine included. Only the CDR3 portion is preserved as DNA: 42 bases, with reading frame beginning at the first base. V loses 0 bases of germline sequence and J loses 7 bases, and the interval between the two ends is 12 bases. Taken from the germline V gene, the CDR1 and CDR2 loops are MNHEY and SVGAGI. The cohort consisted of 666 healthy bone marrow donors. At the time of sampling, all cohort members were nominally healthy, though unrecorded immune exposures were likely present. The donor tested CMV seropositive and was one of the 289 seropositive cohort members. Each donor provided a peripheral blood sample, and peripheral blood mononuclear cells were used for TCR beta sequencing. The Qiagen DNeasy Blood Extraction Kit was used to extract genomic DNA from the blood cell samples. Study-level results and caveats: The cohort was sequenced for TCR beta chains only, and without alpha or paired-chain data the features that could be detected were limited. Because counts were too low, roughly 18 rarely observed V segments, including chromosome 9 orphons, were left out of the earlier analysis of some 600 of the donors. A further reported finding was that TCR beta sequences accurately predicted the HLA-A and HLA-B alleles for most subjects in the first cohort. At a false discovery rate of 0.05, a later analysis linked 16,951 TCR beta sequences to specific HLA alleles. In a later genetic analysis, a missense DCLRE1C variant was associated with V-gene and J-gene trimming of TCR beta chains, and the association was replicated in an independent cohort. In the study, approximately 150 TCR beta chains were listed as associated with cytomegalovirus. Correlated functional status among segregating V segments might be attributable to linkage disequilibrium, but an unknown experimental factor could not be ruled out. Three of the identified cytomegalovirus-associated TCR beta chains were confirmed in vitro to be specific for cytomegalovirus antigens. While some public TCRs were present in many individuals, most TCR sequences turned up only very rarely across donors. A cluster of highly shared sequence variants was judged likely to represent a technical artifact of the sequencing pipeline. In an earlier analysis of under 600 of the donors, most TCR beta V segments were observed in productive rearrangements about 90% or about 30% of the time, broadly matching IMGT annotations. In a later analysis, TCR association rates were found to vary across HLA loci, with the most associated TCRs seen for DRB1 alleles and the fewest for HLA-C alleles. Most CMV-associated TCR beta chains appeared to be HLA-restricted in a later analysis, and the HLA associations seemed to be driven largely by CMV exposure. CMV serostatus was the only immune exposure information available for the cohort. The 87-base-pair reads could not distinguish some IMGT-functional V segments, including TRBV6-2 and TRBV6-3, so those segments were excluded. In both the original and validation cohorts, the classifier was reported to diagnose cytomegalovirus status with high specificity and sensitivity. The presence/absence analyses assumed that sequencing depth was roughly uniform across donors, and that assumption may not be true. Several of the top co-occurrence clusters appeared to be linked to parvovirus B19, influenza, CMV and Epstein-Barr virus, according to a later analysis. Because HLA typing was missing for some donors at each locus, association tests included only the typed subset. When HLA alleles, especially DR and DQ, strongly co-occurred, attributing TCR associations to individual alleles was difficult. In a later analysis, HLA-associated TCR beta chains were found to be more clonally expanded and to have lower generation probabilities than equally common non-associated chains. The authors suggested that the approach could potentially be generalized to other disease states and immunological phenotypes. According to a later genetic analysis, donors in an Asian-associated ancestry cluster had fewer N-insertions in productive TCRs than the roughly 660-donor mean.

Sequenced material: PBMCs. The receptor chain draws on TRBV6-5 and TRBJ1-2, with the D gene call left open. The receptor's source is a man aged 45 to 65 in good health and CMV-seropositive. The CDR3 region reads CASSYSAGLRGYTF. The DNA sequence is given as TGTGCCAGCAGTTACTCGGCAGGCCTGCGTGGCTACACCTTC.